This T cell receptor (beta chain) was captured in a study of cytomegalovirus exposure and HLA in healthy donors. Study at large: The Caucasian-associated ancestry cluster held less than 85% of roughly 400 genotyped donors. Study conclusions and caveats: Some highly shared sequence variants likely arose as a pipeline artifact.

About this clone itself: What it binds is unknown.

The PCR had 60 Vbeta and 13 Jbeta primers. Some clones are missing from TCRdb's copy, which holds only in-frame ones; the method was immunoSEQ multiplex PCR. The sample includes around 140,000 clones, less than 85% of them seen just once. Germline loops: CDR1 SGHRS, CDR2 YFSETQ. The CDR3 runs 13 residues. V shed 6 bases, J shed 6 bases, and the junction held 6 bases outside the gene matches. The sequence was collected from a man aged 35 to 55 in good health and CMV-seronegative. The chain combines TRBV5-1 with TRBJ2-3; 8 bases are a match to TRBD2. The sequenced material came from PBMCs. Written as DNA, the CDR3 is TGCGCCAGCACTGGACTAGCCCCGGATACGCAGTATTTT. This encodes CASTGLAPDTQYF.